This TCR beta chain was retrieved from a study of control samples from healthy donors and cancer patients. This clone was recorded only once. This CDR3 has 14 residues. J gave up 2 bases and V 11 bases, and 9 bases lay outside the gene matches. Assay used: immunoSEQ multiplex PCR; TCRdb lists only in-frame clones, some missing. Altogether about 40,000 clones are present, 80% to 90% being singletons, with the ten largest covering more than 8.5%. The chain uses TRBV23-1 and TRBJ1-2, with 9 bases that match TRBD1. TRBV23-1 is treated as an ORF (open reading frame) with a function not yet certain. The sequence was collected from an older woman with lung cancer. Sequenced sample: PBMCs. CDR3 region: CAPTQQGANYGYTF. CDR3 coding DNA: TGCGCCCCCACTCAACAGGGGGCCAACTATGGCTACACCTTC.